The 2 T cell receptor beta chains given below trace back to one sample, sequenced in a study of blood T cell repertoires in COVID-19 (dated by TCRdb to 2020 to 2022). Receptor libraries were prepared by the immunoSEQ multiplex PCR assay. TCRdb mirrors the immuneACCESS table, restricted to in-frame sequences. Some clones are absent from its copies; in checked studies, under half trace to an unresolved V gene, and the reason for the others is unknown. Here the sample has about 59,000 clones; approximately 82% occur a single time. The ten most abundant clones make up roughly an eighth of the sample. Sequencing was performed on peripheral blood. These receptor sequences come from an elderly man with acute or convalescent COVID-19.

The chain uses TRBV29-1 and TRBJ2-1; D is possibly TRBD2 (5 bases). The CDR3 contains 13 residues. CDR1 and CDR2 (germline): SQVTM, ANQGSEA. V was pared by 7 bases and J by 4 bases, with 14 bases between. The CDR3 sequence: CSAGKSSYNEQFF. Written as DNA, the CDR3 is TGCAGCGCCGGGAAATCCTCGTACAATGAGCAGTTCTTC.

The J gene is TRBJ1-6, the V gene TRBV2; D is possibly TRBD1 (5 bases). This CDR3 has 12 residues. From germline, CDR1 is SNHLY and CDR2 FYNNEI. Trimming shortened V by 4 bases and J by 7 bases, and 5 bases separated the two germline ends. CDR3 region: CASSGQNSPLHF. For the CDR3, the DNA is TGTGCCAGCAGTGGACAGAATTCACCCCTCCACTTT.